Below are 10 T cell receptor beta chains sequenced from a single sample in a study of OX40 agonist ivuxolimab in advanced cancers. Sequencing was performed with immunoSEQ multiplex PCR; in TCRdb, only in-frame clones are kept and a portion is missing. The sample lists 35,000 to 40,000 clones; around four fifths were seen once. The sequencing here drew on CD4+ or CD8+ T cells sorted from blood, taken in a trial of the OX40 agonist ivuxolimab. Receptors originate from an adult with an advanced solid tumor such as melanoma, head and neck, liver or kidney cancer.

A single count supports this clone. The rearrangement links TRBV23-1 to TRBJ2-7; D ambiguous. TRBV23-1 is known as an ORF, though its function is uncertain. The CDR3 sequence is 12 residues long. Trimming pared 2 bases from V and 2 bases from J, leaving 4 bases between. DNA of the CDR3: TGCGCCAGCAGTCAAGGGGCCTACGAGCAGTACTTC. It is translated as CASSQGAYEQYF.

The chain employs TRBV11-2 and TRBJ2-7, with a weak D call TRBD1 (5 bases). This CDR3 is 13 amino acids long. Germline V CDR1 and CDR2: SGHAT, FQNNGV. V dropped 4 bases and J dropped 6 bases, with 13 bases sitting between them. The CDR3 region has the DNA TGTGCCAGCAGCTCACAGGTAGGGTCCGAGCAGTACTTC. Translated, it gives CASSSQVGSEQYF. The whole variable domain, remainder taken from reference TRBV11-2 and TRBJ2-7, is EAGVAQSPRYKIIEKRQSVAFWCNPISGHATLYWYQQILGQGPKLLIQFQNNGVVDDSQLPKDRFSAERLKGVDSTLKIQPAKLEDSAVYLCASSSQVGSEQYFGPGTRLTVT.

The chain uses TRBV21-1 and TRBJ1-1. TRBV21-1 is a pseudogene segment. This CDR3 is 15 amino acids long. CDR3 sequence reads: CASSNLGRTNTEAFF. The CDR3 DNA reads as TGTGCCAGCAGCAATCTAGGCCGCACAAACACTGAAGCTTTCTTT.

CDR3 loop: CASSTQGDQPQHF. CDR3 sequence (DNA): TGTGCCAGTAGCACTCAGGGGGACCAGCCCCAGCATTTT. The V gene is TRBV19, the J gene TRBJ1-5; 7 positions match TRBD1. The germline gives CDR1 LNHDA, CDR2 SQIVND (reference sequence). The CDR3 is made up of 13 amino acids. Losses at the gene ends were 6 bases for V and 7 bases for J; bases not matched to a gene: 6.

The chain has TRBV29-1 and TRBJ2-3; 10 bases match TRBD1. V lost 1 base and J lost 0; bases outside the gene matches: 4. Germline V gives CDR1 SQVTM, CDR2 ANQGSEA. The length of the CDR3 is 16 residues. The CDR3 coding sequence is TGCAGCGTTGAAGGGACAGGGGGTGGGAGCACAGATACGCAGTATTTT. This gives the protein CSVEGTGGGSTDTQYF.

The CDR3 coding sequence is TGTGCCAGCAGTTCCAGGGGAGCCTACGAGCAGTACTTC. This translates into CASSSRGAYEQYF. The chain has TRBV28 and TRBJ2-7, with TRBD1 as a possible D gene (6 bases). The CDR3 covers 13 residues. V dropped 4 bases and J dropped 2 bases, with 9 bases sitting between them. Germline loops: CDR1 MDHEN, CDR2 SYDVKM.

The count of this clone is one. The V gene is TRBV4-2, the J gene TRBJ2-5, with a possible D match to TRBD1 (7 bases). Germline CDR1 LGHNA, CDR2 YNFKEQ. The CDR3 contains 15 residues. V gave up 1 base and J gave up 3 bases, with 12 bases separating them. This CDR3 is CASSQGQGGEETQYF. The CDR3, as DNA: TGTGCCAGCAGCCAAGGACAGGGAGGCGAAGAGACCCAGTACTTC.

The chain has TRBV5-1 and TRBJ2-7, with D perhaps matching TRBD1 (6 bases). The ends were cut back, 0 bases at V and 3 bases at J, with 7 bases in the middle. Germline-derived CDR1 and CDR2 are SGHRS and YFSETQ. This CDR3 has 13 amino acids. This CDR3 reads CASSLAGVYEQYF. For the CDR3, the DNA is TGCGCCAGCAGCTTGGCAGGGGTCTACGAGCAGTACTTC.

The chain joins TRBV18 to TRBJ2-5; no clear D. The DNA end lines up better with TRBJ2-7; the J call may be wrong. The CDR3 has 13 amino acids. Germline V gene lookup returns CDR1 KGHSH and CDR2 LQKENI. This chain's CDR3 is CASSRRESYEQYF. CDR3 in DNA: TGTGCCAGCTCAAGACGAGAGTCCTACGAGCAGTACTTC.

This clone was picked up one time. The V and J genes are TRBV13 and TRBJ2-3; D possibly uses TRBD1 or TRBD2 (5 bases each). The CDR3 has 17 residues. V shed 4 bases and J shed 2 bases, with 19 bases lying between them. The V gene's germline CDR1 is PRHDT and CDR2 FYEKMQ (reference sequence). This CDR3 reads CASSSRGWDLSTDTQYF. The DNA for the CDR3 is TGTGCCAGCAGCTCGAGGGGTTGGGACCTCTCCACAGATACGCAGTATTTT.